Its frequency marks the clone carrying this T cell receptor (beta chain) as large. The record originates from a study of CD8 T cells in cerebrospinal fluid in Alzheimer's disease. Parkinson's disease patients served as a neurodegenerative disease comparison group. TCRdb reworked the 10x single-cell sequencing reads into one entry per CDR3 protein, no DNA. In total, the table holds over a thousand distinct CDR3 sequences. Germline CDR1 and CDR2: DFQATT and SNEGSKA (reference sequence). The CDR3 length is 14 residues. What was sequenced was cerebrospinal fluid. The source of this sequence is a human donor with Parkinson's disease. The chain links TRBV20-1 to TRBJ2-5; TCRdb returns TRBD2, unconfirmable since there is no DNA. The CDR3 reads CSATVGLAQETQYF.